This T cell receptor (beta chain) originates from a study of T cells after yellow fever vaccination (dated by TCRdb to between 2017 and 2020). For the study in its entirety: Staining for CD3, CD45RA, CCR7 and CD95 was used to sort memory subsets (EM, EMRA, CM and Tscm) on a BD FACS Aria III. Libraries from fractions with low cell numbers were prepared with the SMART-Seq v4 Ultra Low Input RNA kit. Bulk TCR alpha and beta repertoires were sequenced longitudinally to track T-cell clones before and after primary and booster YFV17D yellow fever vaccination. Two healthy male donors made up the cohort, one aged 18 to 30 years and the other aged 30 to 40 years. Blood was drawn at multiple timepoints before and after primary and secondary immunization, with bulk PBMC replicates and cell subsets isolated. Memory subsets were sorted on days 0, 15 and 45 and at 18 months following primary vaccination, and on days 0, 15 and 45 following the 30-year booster. What the authors observed across the whole study: Only a couple of donors were included in the study, so the extent to which the findings can be generalized is limited. Most clones expanded after primary vaccination (96% of CD4 and about 85% of CD8) were re-detected after the booster, suggesting that broad memory maintenance occurred. On day 0, almost all vaccine-responding clonotypes were found to be below detection in the sorted memory subsets. Compared with the primary T-cell response, the secondary T-cell response was weaker but faster, peaking on day 5 rather than day 15. A small share of clonotypes was detected in both CD4 and CD8 compartments, with the overlap likely arising from convergent recombination. Computational filtering was required because FACS-sorted repertoires could contain abundant contaminating clonotypes from the bulk population.

This specimen's treatment or condition label, per the study, means: live attenuated yellow fever vaccine strain. PBMCs were isolated from peripheral blood using a standard Ficoll-Paque protocol. For sorted memory subsets, RNA extraction was done with the RNeasy Micro Kit. The reads were generated on an Illumina NovaSeq 6000. TCR cDNA was made using 5'RACE template switching, a step that added a universal primer site and unique molecular identifiers. cDNA synthesis was primed from both the TCR alpha and TCR beta constant segments. Libraries were amplified in two PCR steps, with sample barcodes and sequencing adapters added in the second step. Libraries were sequenced on Illumina HiSeq 2500 (2x100 bp) or NovaSeq (2x150 bp). The paper's processing steps were these. Demultiplexing of reads and collapsing into UMI consensus sequences were performed with MIGEC, and V(D)J alignment was carried out with MiXCR. Clonotypes responding to the vaccine were identified with edgeR on replicate PBMC samples, with the criteria of FDR below 0.01 and a log2 fold change above 5 up to day 15. Each bulk clonotype received a CD4 or CD8 identity based on whether the sequenced CD4 or CD8 repertoire contained that clonotype at higher abundance. Clonotype frequencies in memory subsets were weighted by FACS-sorted cell numbers to estimate each clone's distribution across memory phenotypes. TCRdb passed the public sequencing reads through fastp at Q25 and MiXCR, retaining productive beta sequences. Here each entry gathers all rows of one CDR3 protein and keeps the most common genes and DNA. TCRdb's processing, not the authors', yielded these V and J calls. The sample contains about 58,000 distinct CDR3 sequences, approximately 5.7% of them found a single time. The ten largest clones represent roughly 28% of the sample.

A note on this clonotype: Base quality data are lacking; no much larger clone is found one base away.

A distance of 9 bases separates the germline ends of V and J, which lose 1 base and 1 base respectively. The germline V gene encodes CDR1 DFQATT and CDR2 SNEGSKA (reference sequence). There are 14 amino acids in the CDR3, from cysteine to phenylalanine inclusive. Only the CDR3 region is kept as DNA, spanning 42 bases read in frame from base 1. The specimen was PBMCs, either bulk or a sorted T-cell subset (CD4+, CD8+, memory, or dextramer-sorted; not recorded which), collected on the day of the yellow fever booster vaccination. The receptor was derived from a man aged 18 to 30 who received the YFV17D yellow fever vaccine. In this chain, TRBV20-1 is recombined with TRBJ2-3; the D call is tentative, TRBD1 or TRBD2, as each matches 5 bases. CDR3 reads: CSARGRDGTDTQYF. The DNA sequence reads TGCAGTGCTAGAGGCAGGGACGGCACAGATACGCAGTATTTT.